A selection of T cell receptor beta chains follows, all from one sample in a study of cytomegalovirus exposure and HLA in healthy donors. Using immunoSEQ multiplex PCR, the repertoire was profiled, and TCRdb retains in-frame clones only, with some absent. This sample has around 140,000 clones, with approximately 82% found just once. The material sequenced was PBMCs. Receptor source: a middle-aged man in good health and CMV-seronegative. The CDR3 runs from the conserved cysteine through the conserved F or W. Fields, in order: D gene, V gene, clone size, J gene, CDR3 protein, CDR3 DNA. The D gene is left open where the match is weak. The size field is filled for only some rows; it gives once, few, many or a size class.

>NA|TRBV15|NA|TRBJ2-1
CATSRGRTIYNEQFF
TGTGCCACCAGCAGAGGTAGGACTATCTACAATGAGCAGTTCTTC
>NA|TRBV5-8|NA|TRBJ1-6
CASSLEGREGNSPLHF
TGTGCCAGCAGCTTGGAAGGCCGGGAGGGTAATTCACCCCTCCACTTT
>TRBD2|TRBV5-6|NA|TRBJ2-3
CASSCPSGGRDTQYF
TGTGCCAGCAGCTGCCCTAGCGGGGGTCGAGATACGCAGTATTTT
>NA|TRBV14|NA|TRBJ2-7
CASSQVVSGLGEQYF
TGTGCCAGCAGCCAAGTAGTTAGCGGCCTTGGGGAGCAGTACTTC
>NA|TRBV29-1|NA|TRBJ2-5
CGVTKYQETQYF
TGCGGCGTAACAAAGTACCAAGAGACCCAGTACTTC
>NA|TRBV4-1|NA|TRBJ1-4
CASSQAGGTNEKLFF
TGCGCCAGCAGCCAAGCGGGGGGAACTAATGAAAAACTGTTTTTT
>TRBD1|TRBV7-2|NA|TRBJ2-3
CASSFLTGGTDTQYF
TGTGCCAGCAGCTTCTTGACAGGGGGCACAGATACGCAGTATTTT
>TRBD2|TRBV4-1|NA|TRBJ2-1
CASSQEPAGLANEQFF
TGCGCCAGCAGCCAAGAACCGGCCGGACTAGCGAATGAGCAGTTCTTC
>NA|TRBV5-6|NA|TRBJ2-5
CASSLGQKETQYF
TGTGCCAGCAGCTTGGGGCAGAAAGAGACCCAGTACTTC
>TRBD1|TRBV19|NA|TRBJ2-1
CASSITGGGEQFF
TGTGCCAGTAGTATAACAGGGGGCGGCGAGCAGTTCTTC
>NA|TRBV7-2|NA|TRBJ2-3
CASSERPRTDTQYF
TGTGCCAGCAGCGAGCGTCCCCGCACAGATACGCAGTATTTT
>NA|TRBV7-3|NA|TRBJ2-3
CASSLNHFTDTQYF
TGTGCCAGCAGCTTAAATCACTTCACAGATACGCAGTATTTT
>TRBD2|TRBV2|NA|TRBJ2-1
CASASQTSGRNEQFF
TGTGCCAGCGCATCCCAAACTAGCGGGAGGAATGAGCAGTTCTTC
>TRBD1|TRBV7-9|NA|TRBJ1-1
CASSVASGGENTEAFF
TGTGCCAGCAGCGTAGCCTCAGGGGGCGAGAACACTGAAGCTTTCTTT
>NA|TRBV13|NA|TRBJ2-1
CASSRRDFYNEQFF
TGTGCCAGCAGCCGACGGGACTTTTACAATGAGCAGTTCTTC
>TRBD1|TRBV4-3|NA|TRBJ1-2
CASSQQGADGYTF
TGCGCCAGCAGCCAGCAGGGGGCGGATGGCTACACCTTC
>TRBD1|TRBV27|NA|TRBJ1-4
CASREGQGVSEKLFF
TGTGCCAGCAGGGAAGGACAGGGGGTTTCTGAAAAACTGTTTTTT
>NA|TRBV6-4|NA|TRBJ1-5
CARRDRGGGSNQPQHF
TGTGCCAGACGTGATAGGGGCGGGGGGAGCAATCAGCCCCAGCATTTT
>TRBD1|TRBV11-2|NA|TRBJ1-3
CASSRGTGGTGNTIYF
TGTGCCAGCAGCCGCGGGACAGGGGGTACTGGAAACACCATATATTTT
>NA|TRBV27|NA|TRBJ1-2
CASSPGSFYGYTF
TGTGCCAGCAGCCCCGGGTCTTTTTATGGCTACACCTTC
>NA|TRBV19|NA|TRBJ1-1
CASSIRGSNTEAFF
TGTGCCAGTAGTATTAGGGGTTCAAACACTGAAGCTTTCTTT
>NA|TRBV27|NA|TRBJ2-1
CASSLAAGTLIYNEQFF
TGTGCCAGCAGTTTAGCGGCGGGGACCCTTATCTACAATGAGCAGTTCTTC
>NA|TRBV2|few|TRBJ1-5
CASSTQVRPQHF
TGTGCCAGCAGTACACAGGTTAGGCCCCAGCATTTT
>TRBD1|TRBV28|NA|TRBJ1-1
CASSPPTGANTEAFF
TGTGCCAGCAGTCCGCCGACAGGGGCGAACACTGAAGCTTTCTTT
>TRBD1|TRBV6-1|NA|TRBJ2-1
CASRGQGSYNEQFF
TGTGCCAGCAGGGGACAGGGGTCCTACAATGAGCAGTTCTTC
>TRBD2|TRBV5-1|once|TRBJ2-1
CASSWGLVRNEQFF
TGCGCCAGCAGCTGGGGACTAGTCCGCAATGAGCAGTTCTTC
>NA|TRBV6-5|few|TRBJ1-1
CASSYPGLRGPEAFF
TGTGCCAGCAGTTACCCGGGCCTTAGGGGCCCTGAAGCTTTCTTT
>NA|TRBV7-7|NA|TRBJ2-7
CASSPGVGYEQYF
TGTGCTAGCAGCCCCGGGGTCGGCTACGAGCAGTACTTC
>NA|TRBV7-8|NA|TRBJ1-1
CASSRTGSTEAFF
TGTGCCAGCAGCCGCACAGGGAGTACTGAAGCTTTCTTT